The 17 T cell receptor beta chains below come from one sample, sequenced in a study of blood T cell repertoires in COVID-19 (dated by TCRdb to between 2020 and 2021). Library preparation used the immunoSEQ multiplex PCR assay. As stored in TCRdb, this immuneACCESS dataset retains in-frame rearrangements with V and J assigned. A fraction of the clones does not appear; measured against another copy, unresolved V genes explain less than half of the discrepancy, and the remainder lacks a known reason. Present in this sample are around 210,000 clones, less than 85% of which were seen just once. Around 5.4% of the sample is held by the ten biggest clonotypes. The sequencing sample was made of peripheral blood. Receptor source: a woman aged 70-85 years with acute or convalescent COVID-19.

V gene TRBV28 combines with J gene TRBJ1-5; a possible D gene is TRBD1 (5 bases). V was trimmed by 5 bases and J by 0 bases, leaving 11 bases between them. Per germline, CDR1 MDHEN and CDR2 SYDVKM. The CDR3 runs 15 residues. CDR3 amino acids: CASSAKGFSNQPQHF. The CDR3 DNA follows: TGTGCCAGCAGTGCTAAGGGGTTTAGCAATCAGCCCCAGCATTTT.

The chain links TRBV28 to TRBJ2-7, with TRBD2 identical over 7 bases. In germline, CDR1 is MDHEN, CDR2 SYDVKM. V trimming: 2 bases; J trimming: 4 bases; junction bases outside the gene matches: 11. This CDR3 contains 16 residues. The CDR3 nucleotides are TGTGCCAGCAGTTTAGCTAGCGGCAATGGGGATTACGAGCAGTACTTC. Translating it yields CASSLASGNGDYEQYF.

V is TRBV7-8 and J is TRBJ1-1; D may be TRBD1 (6 bases). Trimming took off 5 bases at V and 6 bases at J, with 10 bases between the two ends. This CDR3 is built from 12 residues. Germline CDR1 and CDR2: SGHVS and FQNEAQ. For the CDR3, the DNA is TGTGCCAGCAGCCTCAAGGGGGCTGAAGCTTTCTTT. Protein: CASSLKGAEAFF.

The chain employs TRBV2 and TRBJ1-5, with TRBD1 matching over 9 bases. Germline trimming cut 3 bases from V and 2 bases from J; bases unmatched to any gene: 5. Germline V gene lookup returns CDR1 SNHLY and CDR2 FYNNEI. The CDR3 contains 16 residues. The CDR3 region has the DNA TGTGCCAGCAGTGATTTGGACAGGGGAGGCAATCAGCCCCAGCATTTT. It yields the protein CASSDLDRGGNQPQHF.

V gene TRBV12-3 or TRBV12-4 combines with J gene TRBJ1-1; TRBD1 is a possible D gene (5 bases). This CDR3 contains 13 residues. V was pared by 6 bases and J by 0 bases, with 8 bases between. The DNA for the CDR3 is TGTGCCAGCAGCCCGGGGGTGAACACTGAAGCTTTCTTT. Translating gives CASSPGVNTEAFF.

The chain couples TRBV19 to TRBJ1-6; 8 bases align to TRBD1. The germline V gene encodes CDR1 LNHDA and CDR2 SQIVND (reference sequence). The junction had 20 bases not matched to a gene; V was cut back by 4 bases and J by 9 bases. The CDR3 runs 19 residues. The CDR3 reads CASSRILVGGQAGTSPLHF. In DNA, the CDR3 is TGTGCCAGTAGTAGGATTCTAGTCGGGGGACAGGCGGGAACTTCACCCCTCCACTTT.

This sequence joins TRBV28 and TRBJ2-7; 8 bases are shared with TRBD2. The CDR3 has 15 residues. V lost 1 base to trimming and J lost 3 bases; unmatched junction nucleotides: 5. Germline V gene lookup returns CDR1 MDHEN and CDR2 SYDVKM. CDR3 bases: TGTGCCAGCAGTTTATCCCTAGCGGGTGTCTACGAGCAGTACTTC. Amino acid sequence: CASSLSLAGVYEQYF.

This clone appeared a few times. V gene TRBV21-1 combines with J gene TRBJ2-2; the table assigns TRBD2, which was not confirmed against the DNA. TRBV21-1 is a recognized pseudogene. There are 15 residues in the CDR3. The CDR3 bases are TGTGCCAGCATGCCTGCGGGAGTCCTCACCGGGGAGCTGTTTTTT. This encodes CASMPAGVLTGELFF.

This clone was picked up a small number of times. This chain connects TRBV7-9 to TRBJ2-1; TRBD2 might be the D (6 bases). This CDR3 comprises 16 residues. The V end was cut by 0 bases, the J end by 3 bases, with 12 bases between. CDR1 SEHNR and CDR2 FQNEAQ come from the germline V gene (reference sequence). CDR3: CASSLAGTLIYNEQFF. CDR3 DNA sequence: TGTGCCAGCAGCTTAGCCGGGACTCTTATCTACAATGAGCAGTTCTTC.

The chain carries TRBV3-1 (or the pseudogene TRBV3-2) and TRBJ2-1; 9 positions match TRBD2. The CDR3 consists of 16 residues. Germline lookup yields CDR1 LGHDT and CDR2 YNNKEL (reference sequence). V dropped 4 bases and J dropped 2; count of bases not matched to a gene: 6. CDR3 sequence (DNA): TGTGCCAGCAGCCGGTCAGCGGGGGGCACCTACAATGAGCAGTTCTTC. Amino acid sequence: CASSRSAGGTYNEQFF.

The chain has TRBV2 and TRBJ2-5; 9 bases line up with TRBD1. Germline V CDR1 and CDR2: SNHLY, FYNNEI. The CDR3 has 16 residues. V shed 0 bases, J shed 5 bases, and the junction held 7 bases outside the gene matches. The CDR3 sequence: CASSEALQGARETQYF. The DNA of the CDR3 is TGTGCCAGCAGTGAAGCTCTACAGGGGGCTCGGGAGACCCAGTACTTC.

The chain couples TRBV3-1 (or the pseudogene TRBV3-2) to TRBJ2-7, with D unresolved. The CDR3 has 12 residues. Per the germline V gene, CDR1 is LGHDT and CDR2 is YNNKEL (reference sequence). V lost 4 bases and J 3 bases, leaving 7 bases between the germline ends. The CDR3 DNA reads as TGTGCCAGCAGCCTCCTGTACTACGAGCAGTACTTC. It translates to CASSLLYYEQYF.

V and J are TRBV3-1 (or the pseudogene TRBV3-2) and TRBJ2-3, with 9 bases aligning to TRBD2. CDR3 length: 17 residues. V trimming: 1 base; J trimming: 5 bases; junction bases outside the gene matches: 10. CDR1 and CDR2 from the germline V gene are LGHDT and YNNKEL (reference sequence). CDR3 region: CASSQVVAGGIGDTQYF. The CDR3 bases are TGTGCCAGCAGCCAAGTAGTGGCGGGAGGGATAGGAGATACGCAGTATTTT.

The chain couples TRBV18 to TRBJ2-7; 9 positions agree with TRBD1. The V gene end was trimmed by 6 bases and the J gene end by 5 bases; junction bases not matched to a gene: 8. Germline assignment: CDR1 KGHSH and CDR2 LQKENI. The CDR3 length is 14 residues. CDR3 sequence (DNA): TGTGCCAGCTCCTGGGACAGGGACTCGCACGAGCAGTACTTC. Amino acid sequence: CASSWDRDSHEQYF. The variable domain in full, with the rest retrieved from reference TRBV18 and TRBJ2-7, is NAGVMQNPRHLVRRRGQEARLRCSPMKGHSHVYWYRQLPEEGLKFMVYLQKENIIDESGMPKERFSAEFPKEGPSILRIQQVVRGDSAAYFCASSWDRDSHEQYFGPGTRLTVT.

V is TRBV27 and J is TRBJ1-2; the D gene is possibly TRBD1 (5 bases). This CDR3 contains 13 residues. With 3 bases removed from V and 8 bases from J, the gap between germline ends came to 13 bases. Germline V gene lookup returns CDR1 MNHEY and CDR2 SMNVEV (reference sequence). CDR3 coding DNA: TGTGCCAGCAGTTTCCAAGGGGCGGGGGGCTACACCTTC. This gives the protein CASSFQGAGGYTF.

V and J are TRBV2 and TRBJ2-3; 7 bases agree with TRBD2. Germline V lookup: CDR1 SNHLY, CDR2 FYNNEI. This CDR3 has 13 amino acids. With V trimmed by 11 bases and J by 2 bases, 7 bases remained unmatched. The CDR3 reads CAGPREDTDTQYF. The CDR3 DNA follows: TGTGCCGGACCCCGGGAGGACACAGATACGCAGTATTTT.

The chain uses TRBV6-5 and TRBJ2-7; 8 positions agree with TRBD2. The CDR3 consists of 14 residues. V lost 7 bases, J lost 4 bases, and 9 bases stayed unmatched. Germline V CDR1 and CDR2: MNHEY, SVGAGI. CDR3 protein: CASMRREVGYEQYF. CDR3 DNA: TGTGCCAGCATGAGGCGGGAGGTAGGTTACGAGCAGTACTTC.